The 25 T cell receptor beta chains reported below all come from one sample, sequenced in a study of T cell changes during pregnancy in multiple sclerosis. Sequencing was performed with immunoSEQ multiplex PCR; in TCRdb, only in-frame clones are kept and a portion is missing. Of roughly 100,000 clones detected, 90% to 95% appear once; the ten largest clones hold about 1.6%. The input for sequencing was peripheral blood, taken after pregnancy. Receptor source: a female donor in good health, enrolled as a control in a pregnancy study.

This clone was counted a single time. The rearrangement links TRBV29-1 to TRBJ2-5, with a tentative D call TRBD1 (6 bases). Germline V gene lookup returns CDR1 SQVTM and CDR2 ANQGSEA. The CDR3 length is 17 residues. Deletions cut 5 bases from V and 5 bases from J, with 27 bases between. The CDR3 spells CSVTRPLGRGIVETQYF. The CDR3 DNA follows: TGCAGCGTTACCAGACCCCTGGGCAGGGGAATCGTGGAGACCCAGTACTTC.

The chain carries TRBV7-2 and TRBJ2-2; tentatively, D is TRBD1 (6 bases). With 5 bases removed from V and 2 bases from J, the gap between germline ends came to 9 bases. Germline CDR1 SGHTA, CDR2 FQGNSA. This CDR3 is 14 amino acids long. CDR3 nucleotide sequence: TGTGCCAGCAGCCTACAGGGAAACACCGGGGAGCTGTTTTTT. Amino acid sequence: CASSLQGNTGELFF.

This clone was counted between two and nine times. The V gene is TRBV6-1, the J gene TRBJ2-1; 7 nucleotides align to TRBD2. Unmatched junction bases numbered 1, after V lost 3 bases and J lost 5 bases. From germline, CDR1 is MNHNS and CDR2 SASEGT. The CDR3 spans 13 residues. The CDR3 protein is CASSEGTNNEQFF. Written as DNA, the CDR3 is TGTGCCAGCAGTGAGGGGACTAACAATGAGCAGTTCTTC.

This chain links TRBV7-9 with TRBJ2-7; 8 bases map to TRBD1. CDR3 size: 17 residues. Germline V CDR1 and CDR2: SEHNR, FQNEAQ (reference sequence). Trimming took 2 bases from V and 3 from J; bases not matched to a gene: 12. The CDR3 DNA reads as TGTGCCAGCAGCTTAAAGGTTCTGGACAGGGCTTACTACGAGCAGTACTTC. Protein sequence: CASSLKVLDRAYYEQYF.

The table lists this clone with a count of one. The V gene is TRBV6-6, the J gene TRBJ1-6; TRBD1 is a possible D gene (5 bases). The CDR3 runs to 14 residues. The germline V gene encodes CDR1 MNHNY and CDR2 SVGAGI (reference sequence). Deletions cut 8 bases from V and 9 bases from J, with 17 bases between. This chain's CDR3 is CASARGGSGSPLHF. CDR3 coding DNA: TGTGCCAGCGCCCGCGGGGGATCGGGTTCACCCCTCCACTTT.

This chain connects TRBV18 to TRBJ2-1; 7 bases match TRBD1. Looked up from germline, CDR1 is KGHSH and CDR2 is LQKENI. V lost 0 bases to trimming and J lost 10 bases; unmatched junction nucleotides: 18. There are 18 residues in the CDR3. CDR3 in amino acids: CASSPPILDRAYAPEQFF. The CDR3 bases are TGTGCCAGCTCACCACCCATCCTTGACAGGGCCTACGCCCCGGAGCAGTTCTTC.

CDR3 protein: CASSQERRRAETQYF. The CDR3 region has the DNA TGCGCCAGCAGCCAAGAGCGGAGGCGCGCAGAGACCCAGTACTTC. The chain uses TRBV4-3 and TRBJ2-5, with D possibly TRBD2 on 5 matching bases. Germline loops: CDR1 LGHNA, CDR2 YSLEER. This CDR3 has 15 amino acids. V was clipped by 0 bases and J by 4 bases, with 12 bases between them.

This sequence joins TRBV5-6 and TRBJ2-1; 7 bases match TRBD1. The CDR3 has 14 residues. Germline CDR1 reads SGHDT; CDR2 reads YYEEEE. J gave up 5 bases and V 7 bases, and 9 bases lay outside the gene matches. CDR3: CASADRLFNNEQFF. The DNA for the CDR3 is TGTGCCAGCGCGGACAGGCTGTTCAACAATGAGCAGTTCTTC.

This sequence joins TRBV9 and TRBJ1-2, with D possibly being TRBD1 (5 bases). This CDR3 has 14 amino acids. V lost 0 bases and J 5 bases, leaving 11 bases between the germline ends. Germline V gives CDR1 SGDLS, CDR2 YYNGEE. For the CDR3, the DNA is TGTGCCAGCAGCGTAGGGGGCGGGAGATATGGCTACACCTTC. It translates to CASSVGGGRYGYTF.

In this sample, this clone turned up once. V is TRBV7-2 and J is TRBJ1-2; perhaps TRBD1 as D (5 bases). The CDR3 loop spans 14 amino acids. The V gene's germline CDR1 is SGHTA and CDR2 FQGNSA. The germline V and J ends were trimmed by 4 bases and 6 bases, with 15 bases remaining between them. CDR3 loop: CASSSRAAVNGYTF. CDR3 nucleotides: TGTGCCAGCAGCTCCAGGGCCGCGGTGAATGGCTACACCTTC.

The CDR3 is CASNPATGAYNEQFF. For the CDR3, the DNA is TGTGCCAGTAATCCCGCGACAGGGGCTTACAATGAGCAGTTCTTC. This chain uses TRBV19 with TRBJ2-1; 8 bases are a match to TRBD1. Germline values: CDR1 LNHDA, CDR2 SQIVND (reference sequence). V shed 7 bases, J shed 4 bases, and the junction held 9 bases outside the gene matches. CDR3 size: 15 residues.

This clone was seen only once. V usage is TRBV5-1 and J usage is TRBJ2-7, with 9 positions matching TRBD2. V was pared by 4 bases and J by 5 bases, with 7 bases of the junction left unmatched. This CDR3 contains 14 residues. Germline CDR1 is SGHRS and CDR2 is YFSETQ. The CDR3 sequence is CASSRTAGGDEQYF. In nucleotides, the CDR3 is TGCGCCAGCAGCCGGACGGCGGGGGGGGACGAGCAGTACTTC.

The rearrangement links TRBV12-5 to TRBJ2-1; D is unclear. This CDR3 has 13 residues. Trimming shortened V by 2 bases and J by 4 bases, and 6 bases separated the two germline ends. In germline, CDR1 is LGHNT, CDR2 FRNRAP. The CDR3 coding sequence is TGTGCTAGTGGTTTGAGCGATTACAATGAGCAGTTCTTC. This encodes CASGLSDYNEQFF.

The gene calls are TRBV7-9 and TRBJ2-5; tentative D call: TRBD1 (5 bases). Germline V lookup: CDR1 SEHNR, CDR2 FQNEAQ (reference sequence). Trimming shortened V by 0 bases and J by 0 bases, and 8 bases separated the two germline ends. The CDR3 is 15 amino acids. CDR3 in DNA: TGTGCCAGCAGCTTAGCCTTGACAGACCAAGAGACCCAGTACTTC. Its protein product is CASSLALTDQETQYF. The complete variable domain, with remaining parts taken from reference TRBV7-9 and TRBJ2-5, reads DTGVSQNPRHKITKRGQNVTFRCDPISEHNRLYWYRQTLGQGPEFLTYFQNEAQLEKSRLLSDRFSAERPKGSFSTLEIQRTEQGDSAMYLCASSLALTDQETQYFGPGTRLLVL.

The chain recombines TRBV5-6 with TRBJ1-4, with 7 bases fitting TRBD1. In germline, CDR1 is SGHDT, CDR2 YYEEEE. This CDR3 has 16 residues. Trimming removed 5 bases from V and 8 bases from J; junction bases left unmatched: 15. CDR3 amino acids: CASSSVTGALREKLFF. Written as DNA, the CDR3 is TGTGCCAGCAGTTCTGTTACAGGGGCGCTAAGAGAAAAACTGTTTTTT.

Here the CDR3 reads CASSLFGQTLYTEAFF. CDR3 coding DNA: TGTGCCAGCAGCTTATTTGGACAGACCCTCTACACTGAAGCTTTCTTT. The chain carries TRBV7-2 and TRBJ1-1; possible D gene TRBD1, 6 bases. Between the trimmed V and J ends, which lost 2 bases and 3 bases, there was a span of 16 bases. This CDR3 spans 16 amino acids. Germline V gene data show CDR1 as SGHTA and CDR2 as FQGNSA.

This sequence joins TRBV7-9 and TRBJ2-7, with 8 bases that match TRBD2. Looked up from germline, CDR1 is SEHNR and CDR2 is FQNEAQ (reference sequence). This CDR3 has 14 residues. J lost 0 bases, V lost 5 bases, and 3 bases had no gene match. The DNA for the CDR3 is TGTGCCAGCAGCCCACTAGCGGCCTCCTACGAGCAGTACTTC. This codes for CASSPLAASYEQYF. Together with reference TRBV7-9 and TRBJ2-7, the CDR3 gives the full variable domain: DTGVSQNPRHKITKRGQNVTFRCDPISEHNRLYWYRQTLGQGPEFLTYFQNEAQLEKSRLLSDRFSAERPKGSFSTLEIQRTEQGDSAMYLCASSPLAASYEQYFGPGTRLTVT.

The rearrangement links TRBV7-6 to TRBJ2-2, with 8 positions matching TRBD1. Germline V gene lookup returns CDR1 SGHVS and CDR2 FNYEAQ. The CDR3 is 15 amino acids. The trim removed 5 bases at V and 5 bases at J, leaving 7 bases unmatched. The CDR3 reads CASSVGQAGTGELFF. CDR3 nucleotide sequence: TGTGCCAGCAGCGTGGGACAGGCGGGGACCGGGGAGCTGTTTTTT.

The rearrangement links TRBV28 to TRBJ1-2; 7 positions agree with TRBD1. Germline CDR1 reads MDHEN; CDR2 reads SYDVKM. The CDR3 spans 15 residues. V lost 4 bases and J lost 4; bases outside the gene matches: 9. CDR3 in amino acids: CASSSKYRGSYGYTF. CDR3 DNA sequence: TGTGCCAGCAGTTCGAAATACAGGGGATCCTATGGCTACACCTTC.

V is TRBV7-9 and J is TRBJ2-7, with D perhaps TRBD2 (5 bases). The CDR3 is 15 amino acids. Trimming shortened V by 1 base and J by 7 bases, and 17 bases separated the two germline ends. From germline, CDR1 is SEHNR and CDR2 FQNEAQ (reference sequence). For the CDR3, the DNA is TGTGCCAGCAGCTTAGGGGAGAGGCGAACAGTTGAGCAGTACTTC. The encoded protein is CASSLGERRTVEQYF.

The chain uses TRBV29-1 and TRBJ2-1; 7 positions match TRBD1. V was clipped by 7 bases and J by 5 bases; unmatched bases: 5. Germline CDR1 SQVTM, CDR2 ANQGSEA. The CDR3 spans 12 residues. CDR3 region: CSDRQGNNEQFF. CDR3 DNA: TGCAGCGACCGACAGGGAAACAATGAGCAGTTCTTC.

The CDR3 spells CASSVAGEETQYF. CDR3 sequence (DNA): TGTGCCAGCAGCGTAGCAGGGGAAGAGACCCAGTACTTC. The chain carries TRBV9 and TRBJ2-5; the D gene is possibly TRBD1 (6 bases). CDR3 length: 13 amino acids. CDR1 is SGDLS and CDR2 is YYNGEE in the germline V gene. V lost 0 bases and J lost 3, with 6 bases in between. The whole variable domain, filled in from reference TRBV9 and TRBJ2-5, reads DSGVTQTPKHLITATGQRVTLRCSPRSGDLSVYWYQQSLDQGLQFLIQYYNGEERAKGNILERFSAQQFPDLHSELNLSSLELGDSALYFCASSVAGEETQYFGPGTRLLVL.

This clone was counted a single time. The chain employs TRBV28 and TRBJ1-2; D is unresolved. Trimming shortened V by 3 bases and J by 3 bases, and 8 bases separated the two germline ends. CDR1 MDHEN and CDR2 SYDVKM come from the germline V gene. The CDR3 runs 13 residues. The CDR3 coding sequence is TGTGCCAGCAGTTTGGGCAGCTACTATGGCTACACCTTC. Translated: CASSLGSYYGYTF.

Only one count was recorded for this clone. The V and J genes are TRBV4-2 and TRBJ1-2, with no clear D. The V and J ends lost 0 bases and 6 bases respectively, with 26 bases between them. The CDR3 loop spans 19 amino acids. The germline V gene encodes CDR1 LGHNA and CDR2 YNFKEQ. This CDR3 is CASSQDKRRRSGRWDGYTF. The CDR3 DNA sequence: TGTGCCAGCAGCCAAGATAAGAGGAGGCGGAGCGGCCGTTGGGATGGCTACACCTTC.

J is TRBJ1-3 and V is TRBV28; 8 bases line up with TRBD1. Germline V CDR1 and CDR2: MDHEN, SYDVKM. The CDR3 runs 15 residues. Trimming removed 6 bases from V and 4 bases from J; junction bases left unmatched: 8. This CDR3 reads CASRSGGAGGNTIYF. CDR3 nucleotides: TGTGCCAGCAGATCAGGGGGCGCGGGGGGAAACACCATATATTTT.